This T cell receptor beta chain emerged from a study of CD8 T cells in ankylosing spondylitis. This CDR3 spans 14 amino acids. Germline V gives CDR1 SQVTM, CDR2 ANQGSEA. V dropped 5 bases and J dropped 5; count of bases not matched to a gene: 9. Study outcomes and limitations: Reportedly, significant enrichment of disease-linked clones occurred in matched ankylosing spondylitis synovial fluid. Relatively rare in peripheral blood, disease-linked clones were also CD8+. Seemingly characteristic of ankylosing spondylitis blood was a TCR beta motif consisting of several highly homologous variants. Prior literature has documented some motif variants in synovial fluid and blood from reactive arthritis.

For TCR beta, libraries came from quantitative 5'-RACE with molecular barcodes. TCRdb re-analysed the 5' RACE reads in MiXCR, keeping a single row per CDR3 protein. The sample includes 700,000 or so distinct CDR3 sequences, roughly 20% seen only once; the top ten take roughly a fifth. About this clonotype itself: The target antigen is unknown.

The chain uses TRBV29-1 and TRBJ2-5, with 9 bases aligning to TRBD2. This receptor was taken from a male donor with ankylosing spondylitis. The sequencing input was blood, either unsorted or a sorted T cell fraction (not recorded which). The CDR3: CSVPADSGGETQYF. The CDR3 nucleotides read TGCAGCGTTCCAGCCGATAGCGGGGGTGAGACCCAGTACTTC.